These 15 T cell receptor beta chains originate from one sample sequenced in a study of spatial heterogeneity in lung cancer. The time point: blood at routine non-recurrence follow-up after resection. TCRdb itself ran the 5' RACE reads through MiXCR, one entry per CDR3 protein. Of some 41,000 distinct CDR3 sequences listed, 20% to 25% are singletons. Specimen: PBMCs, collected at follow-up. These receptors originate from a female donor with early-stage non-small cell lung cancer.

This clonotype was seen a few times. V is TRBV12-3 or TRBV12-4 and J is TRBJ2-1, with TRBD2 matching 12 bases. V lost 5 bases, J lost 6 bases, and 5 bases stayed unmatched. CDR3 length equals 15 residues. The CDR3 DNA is TGTGCCAGCAGTCCCCGACTAGCGGGGGCCAATGAGCAGTTCTTC. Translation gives CASSPRLAGANEQFF.

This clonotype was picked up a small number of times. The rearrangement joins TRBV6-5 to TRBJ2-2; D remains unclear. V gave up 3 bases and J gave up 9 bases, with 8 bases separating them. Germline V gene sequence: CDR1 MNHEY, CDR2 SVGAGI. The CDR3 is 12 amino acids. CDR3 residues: CASSYSGWELFF. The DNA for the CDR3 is TGTGCCAGCAGTTATAGTGGGTGGGAGCTGTTTTTT.

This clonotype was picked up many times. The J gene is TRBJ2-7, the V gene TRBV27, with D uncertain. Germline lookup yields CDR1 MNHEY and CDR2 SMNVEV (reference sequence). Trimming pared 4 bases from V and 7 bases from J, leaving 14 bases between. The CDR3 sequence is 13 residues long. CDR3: CASSSTVAGEQYF. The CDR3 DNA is TGTGCCAGCAGTTCGACGGTAGCCGGGGAGCAGTACTTC.

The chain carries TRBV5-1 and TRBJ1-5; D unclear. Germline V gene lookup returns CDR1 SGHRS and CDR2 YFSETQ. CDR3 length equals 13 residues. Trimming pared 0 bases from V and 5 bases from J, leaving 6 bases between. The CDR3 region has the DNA TGCGCCAGCAGCTTGGACCCCGATCAGCCCCAGCATTTT. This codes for CASSLDPDQPQHF.

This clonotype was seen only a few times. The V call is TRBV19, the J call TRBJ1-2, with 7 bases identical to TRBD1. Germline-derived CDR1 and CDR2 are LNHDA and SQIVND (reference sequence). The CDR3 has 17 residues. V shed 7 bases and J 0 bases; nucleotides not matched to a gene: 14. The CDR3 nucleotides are TGTGCCAGTACCTCCCCTTTTACAGGGGCGGCTAACTATGGCTACACCTTC. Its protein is CASTSPFTGAANYGYTF.

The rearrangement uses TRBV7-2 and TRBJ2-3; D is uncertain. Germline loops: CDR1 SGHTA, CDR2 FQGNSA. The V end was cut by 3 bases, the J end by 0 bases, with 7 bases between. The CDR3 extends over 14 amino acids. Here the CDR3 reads CASSLIQSTDTQYF. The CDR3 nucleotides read TGTGCCAGCAGCTTGATCCAGAGCACAGATACGCAGTATTTT.

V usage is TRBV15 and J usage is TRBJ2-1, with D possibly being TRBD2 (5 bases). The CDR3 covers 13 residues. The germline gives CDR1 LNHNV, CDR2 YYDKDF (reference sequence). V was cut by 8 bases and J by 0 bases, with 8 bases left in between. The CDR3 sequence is CATQEDSYNEQFF. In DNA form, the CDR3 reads TGTGCCACCCAGGAGGACTCCTACAATGAGCAGTTCTTC.

CDR3 DNA: TGTGCCACCCGACAGTACACCTACGAGCAGTACTTC. Its translation: CATRQYTYEQYF. The rearrangement uses TRBV2 and TRBJ2-7, with a possible D match to TRBD1 (5 bases). Trimming cost V 10 bases and J 2 bases, with 12 bases left between them. CDR3 length: 12 amino acids. Germline lookup yields CDR1 SNHLY and CDR2 FYNNEI.

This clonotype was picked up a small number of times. The DNA of the CDR3 is TGTGCCAGCAGTTTACGGGGAGGGCAATCACCCCTCCACTTT. Amino acid sequence: CASSLRGGQSPLHF. V and J are TRBV28 and TRBJ1-6, with D unresolved. The CDR3 length is 14 residues. V was trimmed by 2 bases and J by 10 bases, leaving 12 bases between them. The germline V gene has CDR1 MDHEN and CDR2 SYDVKM.

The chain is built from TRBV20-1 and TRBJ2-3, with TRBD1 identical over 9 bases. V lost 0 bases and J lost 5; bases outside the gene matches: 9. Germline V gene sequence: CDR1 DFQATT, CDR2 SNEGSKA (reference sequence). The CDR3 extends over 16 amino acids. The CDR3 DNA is TGCAGTGCTAGAGAGGTCACAGGGGGCGGGGTAGATACGCAGTATTTT. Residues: CSAREVTGGGVDTQYF.

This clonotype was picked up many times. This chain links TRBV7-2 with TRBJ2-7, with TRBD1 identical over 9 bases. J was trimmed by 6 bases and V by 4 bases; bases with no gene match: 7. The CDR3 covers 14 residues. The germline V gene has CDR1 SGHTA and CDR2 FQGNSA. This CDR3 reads CASSYRTGAGEQYF. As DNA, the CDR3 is TGTGCCAGCAGCTACCGGACAGGGGCAGGCGAGCAGTACTTC.

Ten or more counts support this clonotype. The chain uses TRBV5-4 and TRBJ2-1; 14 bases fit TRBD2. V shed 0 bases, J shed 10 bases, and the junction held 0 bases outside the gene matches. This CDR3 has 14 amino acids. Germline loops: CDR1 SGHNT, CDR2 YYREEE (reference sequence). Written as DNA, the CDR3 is TGTGCCAGCAGCTTGGGGACTAGCGGGGGGGAGCAGTTCTTC. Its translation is CASSLGTSGGEQFF.

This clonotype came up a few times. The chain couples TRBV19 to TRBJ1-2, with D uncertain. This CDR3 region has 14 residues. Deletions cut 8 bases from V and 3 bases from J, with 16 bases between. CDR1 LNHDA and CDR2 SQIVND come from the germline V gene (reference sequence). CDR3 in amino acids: CASRRTFRDYGYTF. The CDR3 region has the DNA TGTGCCAGTCGACGGACTTTCCGGGACTATGGCTACACCTTC.

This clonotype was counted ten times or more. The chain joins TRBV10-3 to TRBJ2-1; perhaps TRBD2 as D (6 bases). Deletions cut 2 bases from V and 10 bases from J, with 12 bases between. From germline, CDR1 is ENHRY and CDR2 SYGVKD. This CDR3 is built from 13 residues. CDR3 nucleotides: TGTGCCATCAGTGAGGGAAGGGCGGGAGAGCAGTTCTTC. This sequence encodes CAISEGRAGEQFF.

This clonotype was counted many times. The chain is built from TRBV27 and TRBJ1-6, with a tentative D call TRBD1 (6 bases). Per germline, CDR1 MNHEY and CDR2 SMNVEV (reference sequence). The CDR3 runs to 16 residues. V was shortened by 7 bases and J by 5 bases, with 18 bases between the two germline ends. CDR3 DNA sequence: TGTGCCAGCAACAACCTTCAGGGGCCAGATAATTCACCCCTCCACTTT. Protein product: CASNNLQGPDNSPLHF.